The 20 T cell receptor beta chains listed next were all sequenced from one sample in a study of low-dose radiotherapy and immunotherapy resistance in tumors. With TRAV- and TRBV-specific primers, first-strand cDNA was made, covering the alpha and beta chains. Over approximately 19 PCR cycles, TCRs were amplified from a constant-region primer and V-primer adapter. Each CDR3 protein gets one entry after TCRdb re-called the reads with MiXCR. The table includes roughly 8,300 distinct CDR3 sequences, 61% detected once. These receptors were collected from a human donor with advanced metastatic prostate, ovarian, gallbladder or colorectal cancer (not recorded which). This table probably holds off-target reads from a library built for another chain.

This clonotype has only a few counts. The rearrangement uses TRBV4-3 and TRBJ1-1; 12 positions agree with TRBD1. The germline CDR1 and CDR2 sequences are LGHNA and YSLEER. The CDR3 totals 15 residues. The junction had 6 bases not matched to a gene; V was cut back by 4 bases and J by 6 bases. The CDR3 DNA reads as TGCGCCAGCAGCCCTTCCGGGACAGGGGGCCCTGAAGCTTTCTTT. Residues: CASSPSGTGGPEAFF.

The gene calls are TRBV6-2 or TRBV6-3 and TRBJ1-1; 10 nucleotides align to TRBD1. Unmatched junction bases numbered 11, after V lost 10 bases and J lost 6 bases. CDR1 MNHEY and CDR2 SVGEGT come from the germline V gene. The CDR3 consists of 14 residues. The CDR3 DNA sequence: TGTGCCACCCGGTTCGGGACAGGGGAGCCTGAAGCTTTCTTT. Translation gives CATRFGTGEPEAFF.

In DNA, the CDR3 is TGTGCCAGCGTGTGGGACAGGGTTCGCTACACCTTC. This sequence encodes CASVWDRVRYTF. J is TRBJ1-2 and V is TRBV6-2 or TRBV6-3; TRBD1 aligns across 9 bases. The CDR3 length is 12 residues. Germline trimming cut 8 bases from V and 9 bases from J; bases unmatched to any gene: 7. Germline CDR1 MNHEY, CDR2 SVGEGT.

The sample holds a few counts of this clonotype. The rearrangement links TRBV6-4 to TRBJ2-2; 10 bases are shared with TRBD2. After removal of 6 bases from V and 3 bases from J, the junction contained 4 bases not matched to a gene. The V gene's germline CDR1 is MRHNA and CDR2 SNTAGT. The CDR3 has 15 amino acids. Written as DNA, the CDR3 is TGTGCCAGCAGCCCTGGACTAGCGGACACCGGGGAGCTGTTTTTT. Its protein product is CASSPGLADTGELFF.

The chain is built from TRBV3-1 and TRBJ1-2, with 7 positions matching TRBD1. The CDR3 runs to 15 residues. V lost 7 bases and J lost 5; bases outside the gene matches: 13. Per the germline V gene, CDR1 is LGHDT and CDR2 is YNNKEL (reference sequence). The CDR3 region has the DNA TGTGCCAGCACCTCGAGGGCAGGGGGAACATATGGCTACACCTTC. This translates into CASTSRAGGTYGYTF. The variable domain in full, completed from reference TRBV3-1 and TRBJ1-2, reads DTAVSQTPKYLVTQMGNDKSIKCEQNLGHDTMYWYKQDSKKFLKIMFSYNNKELIINETVPNRFSPKSPDKAHLNLHINSLELGDSAVYFCASTSRAGGTYGYTFGSGTRLTVV.

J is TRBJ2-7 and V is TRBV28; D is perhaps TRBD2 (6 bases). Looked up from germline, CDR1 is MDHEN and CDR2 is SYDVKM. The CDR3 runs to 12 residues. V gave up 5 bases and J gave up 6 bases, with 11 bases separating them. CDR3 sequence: CASSLMTSEQYF. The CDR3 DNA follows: TGTGCCAGCAGTCTCATGACTAGCGAGCAGTACTTC.

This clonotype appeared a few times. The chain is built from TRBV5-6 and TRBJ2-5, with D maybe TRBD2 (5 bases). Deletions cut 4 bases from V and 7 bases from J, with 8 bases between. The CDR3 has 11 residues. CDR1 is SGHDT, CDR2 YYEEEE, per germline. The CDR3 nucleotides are TGTGCCAGCAGCCGCGAGGGGACCCAGTACTTC. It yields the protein CASSREGTQYF.

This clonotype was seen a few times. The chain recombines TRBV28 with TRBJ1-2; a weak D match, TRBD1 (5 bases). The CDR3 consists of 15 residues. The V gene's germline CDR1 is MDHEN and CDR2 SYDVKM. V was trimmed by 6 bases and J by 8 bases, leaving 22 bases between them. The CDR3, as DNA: TGTGCCAGCAGCCCCCCCCGGCCAGGGACCCTCGGCTACACCTTC. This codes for CASSPPRPGTLGYTF.

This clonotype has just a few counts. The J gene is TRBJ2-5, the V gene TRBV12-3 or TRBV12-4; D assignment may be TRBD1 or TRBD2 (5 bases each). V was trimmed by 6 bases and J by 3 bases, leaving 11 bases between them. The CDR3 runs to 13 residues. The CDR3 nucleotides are TGTGCCAGCAGCAGGGACCGCAAAGAGACCCAGTACTTC. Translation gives CASSRDRKETQYF.

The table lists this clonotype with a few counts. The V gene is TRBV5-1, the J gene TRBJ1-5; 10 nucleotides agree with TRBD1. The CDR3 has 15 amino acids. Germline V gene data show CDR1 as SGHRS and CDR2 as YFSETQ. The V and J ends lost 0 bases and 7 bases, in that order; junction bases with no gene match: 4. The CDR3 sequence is CASSLEGQGRQPQHF. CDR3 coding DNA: TGCGCCAGCAGCTTGGAGGGACAGGGGCGGCAGCCCCAGCATTTT.

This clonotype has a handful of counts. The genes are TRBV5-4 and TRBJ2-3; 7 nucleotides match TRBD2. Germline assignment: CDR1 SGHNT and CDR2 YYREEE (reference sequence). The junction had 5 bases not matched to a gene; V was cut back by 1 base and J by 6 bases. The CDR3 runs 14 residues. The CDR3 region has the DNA TGTGCCAGCAGCTTGAATGCGGGAGCGGATACGCAGTATTTT. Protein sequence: CASSLNAGADTQYF.

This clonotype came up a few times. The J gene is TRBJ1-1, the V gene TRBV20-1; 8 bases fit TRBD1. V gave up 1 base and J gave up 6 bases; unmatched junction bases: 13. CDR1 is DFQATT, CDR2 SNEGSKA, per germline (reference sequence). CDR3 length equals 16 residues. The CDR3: CSARAADRERSAEAFF. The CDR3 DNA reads TGCAGTGCTAGAGCCGCGGACAGGGAAAGAAGCGCTGAAGCTTTCTTT.

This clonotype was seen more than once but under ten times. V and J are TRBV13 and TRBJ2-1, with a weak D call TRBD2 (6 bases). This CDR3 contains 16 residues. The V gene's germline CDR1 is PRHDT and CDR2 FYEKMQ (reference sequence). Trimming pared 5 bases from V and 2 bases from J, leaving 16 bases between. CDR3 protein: CASSRTTTFPYNEQFF. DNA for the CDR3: TGTGCCAGCAGCCGGACTACTACATTTCCCTACAATGAGCAGTTCTTC.

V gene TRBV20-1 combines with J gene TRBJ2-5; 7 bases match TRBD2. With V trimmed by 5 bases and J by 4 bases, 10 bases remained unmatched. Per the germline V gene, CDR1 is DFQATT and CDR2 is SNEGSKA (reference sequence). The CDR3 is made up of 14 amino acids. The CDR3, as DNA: TGCAGTGCTCCCCACCGGGGGGAGCGAGAGACCCAGTACTTC. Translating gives CSAPHRGERETQYF.

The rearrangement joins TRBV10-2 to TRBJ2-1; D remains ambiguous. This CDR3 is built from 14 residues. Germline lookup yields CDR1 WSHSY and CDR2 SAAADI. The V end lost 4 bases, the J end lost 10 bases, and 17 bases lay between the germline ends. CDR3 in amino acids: CASSVVGPPNEQFF. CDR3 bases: TGCGCCAGCAGTGTGGTTGGACCTCCTAACGAGCAGTTCTTC.

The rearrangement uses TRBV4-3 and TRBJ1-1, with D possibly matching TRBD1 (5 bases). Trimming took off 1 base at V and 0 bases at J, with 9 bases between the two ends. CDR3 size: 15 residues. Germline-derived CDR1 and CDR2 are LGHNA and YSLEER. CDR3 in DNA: TGCGCCAGCAGCCAAGGGAGACAGTTGAACACTGAAGCTTTCTTT. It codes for CASSQGRQLNTEAFF.

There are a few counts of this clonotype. The CDR3 here is CASSLASGANVLTF. The DNA of the CDR3 is TGTGCCAGCAGCTTAGCTAGCGGGGCCAACGTCCTGACTTTC. The genes are TRBV7-2 and TRBJ2-6; the D is unclear. The CDR3 loop spans 14 amino acids. V lost 0 bases and J lost 4, with 4 bases in between. The germline V gene has CDR1 SGHTA and CDR2 FQGNSA.

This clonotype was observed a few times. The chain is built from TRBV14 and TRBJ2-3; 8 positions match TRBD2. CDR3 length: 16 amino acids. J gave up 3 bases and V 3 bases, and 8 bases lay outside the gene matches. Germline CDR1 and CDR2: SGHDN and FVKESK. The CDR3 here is CASSHQAGVRTDTQYF. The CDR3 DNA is TGTGCCAGCAGCCATCAAGCGGGAGTTCGGACAGATACGCAGTATTTT.

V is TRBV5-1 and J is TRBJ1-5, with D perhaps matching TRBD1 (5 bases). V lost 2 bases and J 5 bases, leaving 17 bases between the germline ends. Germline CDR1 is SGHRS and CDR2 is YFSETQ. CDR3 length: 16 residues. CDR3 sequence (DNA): TGCGCCAGCAGCTTATCAGGGTACGGGCGCGATCAGCCCCAGCATTTT. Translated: CASSLSGYGRDQPQHF.

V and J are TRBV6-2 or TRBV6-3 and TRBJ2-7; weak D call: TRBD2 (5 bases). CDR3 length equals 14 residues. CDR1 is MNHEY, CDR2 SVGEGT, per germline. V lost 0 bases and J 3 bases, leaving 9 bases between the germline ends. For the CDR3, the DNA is TGTGCCAGCAGTTACTCGGAAGCGGTCTACGAGCAGTACTTC. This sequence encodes CASSYSEAVYEQYF.